The following is a TCR beta chain sequence with its context. Its specificity is unknown. The germline V gene encodes CDR1 MRHNA and CDR2 SNTAGT. V trimming: 4 bases; J trimming: 8 bases; junction bases outside the gene matches: 4. The CDR3 totals 14 residues. These data belong to a study of T cells in localized non-small cell lung cancer. Findings of the study overall: It was uninvolved adjacent lung that showed the highest T cell clonality, exceeding tumor.

The repertoire was sequenced with immunoSEQ multiplex PCR; TCRdb's copy has only in-frame clones and lacks some. The sample lists roughly 30,000 clones; 88% were seen once. V is TRBV6-4 and J is TRBJ1-6, with 8 bases identical to TRBD1. The receptor comes from a woman between 35 and 70 years old with stage I lung adenocarcinoma. The sample was peripheral blood, taken before any cancer treatment. The CDR3 sequence: CASSAGQGHSPLHF. CDR3 sequence (DNA): TGTGCCAGCAGTGCAGGACAGGGTCATTCACCCCTCCACTTT.